The clone carrying this TCR beta chain was counted a few times. Antigen specificity is unknown. In making diagnoses, clinical symptoms, serum thyroxine and TRAb, thyroid ultrasound and orbital computed tomography were all used. From approximately 9.1 ml of fresh peripheral blood, PBMCs were isolated. This sample was included in a study of T cells in Graves' hyperthyroidism and ophthalmopathy. Turning to the study itself: Peripheral blood specimens were obtained at initial diagnosis, prior to any treatment.

Whole-study results and caveats: Most thyroid clonotypes that were expanded above 0.001 also turned up in blood.

The CDR3 is made up of 17 amino acids. Germline CDR1 MGHDK, CDR2 SYGVNS. The V end was cut by 2 bases, the J end by 2 bases, with 15 bases between. The TCR beta CDR3 regions underwent amplification using RNA transcripts as the source. The HTBI primer set served for first-round RT-PCR of the TCR CDR3. Using its own MiXCR run on the multiplex PCR reads, TCRdb lists one record per CDR3 protein. The sample carries roughly 420,000 distinct CDR3 sequences, 15% to 19% recorded once. The sequenced material came from blood. The V and J genes are TRBV25-1 and TRBJ2-2; D tentatively reads TRBD1 or TRBD2 (5 bases each). This TCR was recovered from a woman aged 18-29 years with Graves' hyperthyroidism. DNA for the CDR3: TGTGCCAGCAGTGAACATTTCTTGGGGGTAAACACCGGGGAGCTGTTTTTT. It codes for CASSEHFLGVNTGELFF.